The clone carrying this T cell receptor beta chain was detected many times. TCRdb re-derived calls from the PCR reads in MiXCR, one entry per CDR3 protein. The sample carries about 68,000 distinct CDR3 sequences, around a sixth recorded once. The data derive from a study of molecular identifiers for immune sequencing clone quantification. Germline CDR1 and CDR2: KGHSH and LQKENI. The V and J ends lost 3 bases and 1 base respectively, with 12 bases between them. This CDR3 spans 15 amino acids. The sample taken for sequencing was naive CD8+ T cells from blood, with Jurkat cell RNA spiked in. Subset denoted: FACS-sorted CD8+CD4-CCR7+CD45RA+ naive T cells. This clonotype was obtained from a human donor in good health. Some libraries in this study had Jurkat cell RNA spiked in. The rearrangement uses TRBV18 and TRBJ1-1; D gene unclear. CDR3 amino acids: CASSPQEPWNTEAFF. CDR3 nucleotide sequence: TGTGCCAGCTCACCTCAGGAGCCTTGGAACACTGAAGCTTTCTTT.